This is a list of T cell receptor beta chains from one sample in a study of siplizumab effects on memory and regulatory T cells. Clones were sequenced by immunoSEQ multiplex PCR, and TCRdb holds only the in-frame ones, with some missing. The sample carries more than 60,000 clones, approximately 93% recorded once. The specimen was CD8+ T cells sorted from blood. These receptors all come from a human donor in good health. Each CDR3 is given with its conserved first and last residue. The D gene is left open where the match is weak. Size is stated for part of the rows, as once, few or many counts, or as a class when the clone is expanded.

TGCGCCAGCAGCTTGGACACGGGTCAGCCCCAGCATTTT,CASSLDTGQPQHF,TRBV5-1,-,TRBJ1-5,-
TGTGCCAGCAGTTTACAGGCACTCGAAGCTTTCTTT,CASSLQALEAFF,TRBV5-6,-,TRBJ1-1,few
TGTGCCAGCAGCTTGGGAGGGGGGTCGGATACGCAGTATTTT,CASSLGGGSDTQYF,TRBV5-6,-,TRBJ2-3,-
TGTGCCAGTACCCGGACAGAAGAAGACGGGGAGCTGTTTTTT,CASTRTEEDGELFF,TRBV19,-,TRBJ2-2,once
TGTGCCAGCAGCCAAGAACTGGGCTACGAGCAGTACTTC,CASSQELGYEQYF,TRBV4-2,-,TRBJ2-7,-
TGTGCCAGCAGCTCCCAGATGGGGGGCGGGGAGCTGTTTTTT,CASSSQMGGGELFF,TRBV7-6,-,TRBJ2-2,-
TGTGCCAGCAGCTTAGGCGCCCGGCCCACAGATACGCAGTATTTT,CASSLGARPTDTQYF,TRBV7-9,-,TRBJ2-3,-
TGTGCCAGCAGCTTCGGGGGGAGCTCCTACGAGCAGTACTTC,CASSFGGSSYEQYF,TRBV5-6,TRBD2,TRBJ2-7,-
TGTGCCAGCAGTCCCAACGTGGCGATCCAAGAGACCCAGTACTTC,CASSPNVAIQETQYF,TRBV6-5,-,TRBJ2-5,-
TGCGCCAGCAGCCAGCTAACGGGGGCCAACAATGAGCAGTTCTTC,CASSQLTGANNEQFF,TRBV4-1,-,TRBJ2-1,-
TGTGCCAGCAGTTTGGCGGATGGCTACACCTTC,CASSLADGYTF,TRBV7-9,-,TRBJ1-2,-
TGTGCCAGCAGCGTAGGAGCGGGGGCAGATACGCAGTATTTT,CASSVGAGADTQYF,TRBV9,TRBD2,TRBJ2-3,-
TGTGCCAGCAGTTTTAGTGGGTGGGTGTTTTTT,CASSFSGWVFF,TRBV28,-,TRBJ1-4,once
TGCGCCAGCAGCCAAGGTGACAGGGGGGGCTACGAGCAGTACTTC,CASSQGDRGGYEQYF,TRBV4-3,TRBD1,TRBJ2-7,-
TGTGCCAGCAGCTTAGAAGGGACTGAAGCTTTCTTT,CASSLEGTEAFF,TRBV13,-,TRBJ1-1,few
TGTGCCAGCAGCTCATTAGAGGACTACCAAAGGAGCGAGCAGTACTTC,CASSSLEDYQRSEQYF,TRBV5-5,-,TRBJ2-7,-
TGTGCCAGCAGTGCCCTGGAATGGACTGAAGCTTTCTTT,CASSALEWTEAFF,TRBV6-1,-,TRBJ1-1,-
TGTGCCAGCAGCTTCGGGACAGGGCTTGGGGAGCTGTTTTTT,CASSFGTGLGELFF,TRBV5-6,TRBD1,TRBJ2-2,-
TGCAGCGTTGAAGTAGAGGGCATGAACACTGAAGCTTTCTTT,CSVEVEGMNTEAFF,TRBV29-1,-,TRBJ1-1,-
TGTGCCAGCAGTGAATCCGCTGTGGGTGAGCAGTTCTTC,CASSESAVGEQFF,TRBV6-1,-,TRBJ2-1,-
TGCGCCAGCAGCCAAGATGATTGGCAGGGGTACGACGAGCAGTACTTC,CASSQDDWQGYDEQYF,TRBV4-1,-,TRBJ2-7,-
TGTGCCAGCAGCTTCGGGGACTTACGGCACGAGCAGTACTTC,CASSFGDLRHEQYF,TRBV11-2,-,TRBJ2-7,-
TGTGCCACCAGCAGCACCGGGACAGGGGACACCGGGGAGCTGTTTTTT,CATSSTGTGDTGELFF,TRBV15,TRBD1,TRBJ2-2,-
TGTGCCAGCAGCATTAGCGGGGGGTCGCAAGAGACCCAGTACTTC,CASSISGGSQETQYF,TRBV9,TRBD2,TRBJ2-5,-
TGCGCCAGCAGCCAAGATCCTAGCGGGGGAATCAACAATGAGCAGTTCTTC,CASSQDPSGGINNEQFF,TRBV4-1,TRBD2,TRBJ2-1,-
TGTGCCAGCAGCCATCCCGTGGACAGGGCCCAAGAGACCCAGTACTTC,CASSHPVDRAQETQYF,TRBV7-9,TRBD1,TRBJ2-5,-
TGTGCCAGCAGCTTAGCGGGGGGGCGTAACACAGATACGCAGTATTTT,CASSLAGGRNTDTQYF,TRBV7-6,-,TRBJ2-3,once
TGTGCCAGCAGTTACAGCGGGGCCTACGAGCAGTACTTC,CASSYSGAYEQYF,TRBV27,TRBD2,TRBJ2-7,-
TGTGCCAGCAGTTTATTAGCTAGCACAGATACGCAGTATTTT,CASSLLASTDTQYF,TRBV28,-,TRBJ2-3,-
TGTGCCAGCAGTCCTGGGGTAGCGGGGGTCTCCGCCGGGGAGCTGTTTTTT,CASSPGVAGVSAGELFF,TRBV27,TRBD2,TRBJ2-2,-
TGTGCCAGCAGCTTAGCCGGGGTCGTGACTGAAGCTTTCTTT,CASSLAGVVTEAFF,TRBV7-9,-,TRBJ1-1,-
TGTGCCAGCAGTGAAAAAAGACTCCGTAGCGGGGGGAACAATGAGCAGTTCTTC,CASSEKRLRSGGNNEQFF,TRBV2,TRBD2,TRBJ2-1,-
TGCGCCAGCAGCCAAGAATCAGGGACCTATGGCTACACCTTC,CASSQESGTYGYTF,TRBV4-1,-,TRBJ1-2,-
TGCGCCAGCAGCCAAGTTATTAGCGGGGGCACAGATACGCAGTATTTT,CASSQVISGGTDTQYF,TRBV4-3,TRBD2,TRBJ2-3,-
TGTGCCAGCAGCACCGGGACTAGCGGGGGCAACAATGAGCAGTTCTTC,CASSTGTSGGNNEQFF,TRBV28,TRBD2,TRBJ2-1,-
TGTGCCAGGGGGACAGGGCCGTCTTATGGCTACACCTTC,CARGTGPSYGYTF,TRBV2,TRBD1,TRBJ1-2,-
TGTGCCAGCAGGGTGGGGAATTCACCCCTCCACTTT,CASRVGNSPLHF,TRBV5-6,-,TRBJ1-6,-
TGCGCCAGCAGCCAAGTGGAAGGGGATCAGCCCCAGCATTTT,CASSQVEGDQPQHF,TRBV4-1,-,TRBJ1-5,-
TGTGCCAGCAGCTTAGGGACTATTAACACAGATACGCAGTATTTT,CASSLGTINTDTQYF,TRBV5-4,TRBD2,TRBJ2-3,-
TGCGCCAGCAGCCGGCAAGCGGGGGACCTCTTTGAGCAGTACTTC,CASSRQAGDLFEQYF,TRBV4-1,TRBD2,TRBJ2-7,-
TGCGCCAGCAGTGATGTTCGTACCTACGAGCAGTACTTC,CASSDVRTYEQYF,TRBV10-1,-,TRBJ2-7,-
TGTGCCAGTAGGGTAAGTATGGAGATCGCGCAGCCCCAGCATTTT,CASRVSMEIAQPQHF,TRBV19,-,TRBJ1-5,-
TGTGCAAGTCGCCCGGAGGGGGACCATTATTCACCCCTCCACTTT,CASRPEGDHYSPLHF,TRBV12-2,-,TRBJ1-6,-